This T cell receptor (beta chain) was obtained from a study of monozygotic twins with cystic fibrosis. Whole-study findings and limits: In 13 of 16 pairs, V gene usage was closest to the co-twin's. Nucleotide-identical clonotype sharing was significantly higher within monozygotic CF twin pairs than between unrelated CF individuals.

The table came from immunoSEQ multiplex PCR; TCRdb's copy has only in-frame clones and leaves some out. The data hold around 30,000 clones, with around 81% observed a single time. CDR1 and CDR2 from the germline V gene are MRHNA and SNTAGT. With 6 bases clipped from V and 3 bases from J, the junction kept 6 bases outside the gene matches. This CDR3 has 15 amino acids. Worth noting for this clone: What it recognizes is unknown.

The specimen sequenced was blood. The TCR was taken from a girl aged 2-10 years with cystic fibrosis. The rearrangement links TRBV6-4 to TRBJ1-4; 8 bases align to TRBD1. The CDR3 sequence is CASRAQGASNEKLFF. The CDR3 nucleotides read TGTGCCAGCAGGGCCCAGGGGGCGTCTAATGAAAAACTGTTTTTT.